A single sample gave rise to the 24 T cell receptor beta chains below, sequenced in a study of T-cell reconstitution after alpha-beta-depleted transplantation in children. Library preparation (for TCRbeta) was performed with unique molecular identifiers. TCRdb independently ran MiXCR on the PCR reads; one entry per CDR3 protein. The repertoire holds approximately 91,000 distinct CDR3 sequences, 7% to 10% seen once, with more than 6.5% in the top ten. Specimen: PBMCs from the stem cell graft donor, collected from the stem cell graft. The receptors here all came from a human donor who donated a stem cell graft to a child with congenital amegakaryocytic thrombocytopenia.

Ten or more counts support this clonotype. This chain joins TRBV5-1 and TRBJ2-7; 7 bases line up with TRBD1. The CDR3 is 13 residues long. The germline V gene has CDR1 SGHRS and CDR2 YFSETQ. Germline trimming cut 2 bases from V and 5 bases from J; bases unmatched to any gene: 4. For the CDR3, the DNA is TGCGCCAGCAGCTTTAACAGGGGAGACGAGCAGTACTTC. Encoded protein: CASSFNRGDEQYF.

This clonotype is a singleton in its sample. This may come from a read error, since a much larger clone is one base off. V and J are TRBV29-1 and TRBJ2-1, with 8 bases matching TRBD2. Germline CDR1 SQVTM, CDR2 ANQGSEA. The CDR3 is 14 residues long. The V and J ends lost 4 bases and 7 bases, in that order; junction bases with no gene match: 9. The chain's CDR3 is CSVGPAGAQNEQFF. CDR3 bases: TGCAGCGTTGGCCCAGCGGGGGCGCAGAATGAGCAGTTCTTC.

Many counts were recorded for this clonotype. The chain combines TRBV4-3 with TRBJ2-1; TRBD2 is a possible D gene (5 bases). There are 15 residues in the CDR3. Trimming stripped 1 base from V and 0 bases from J, with 7 bases between. Germline assignment: CDR1 LGHNA and CDR2 YSLEER. CDR3: CASSQGADSYNEQFF. The CDR3 nucleotides read TGCGCCAGCAGCCAAGGAGCGGACTCCTACAATGAGCAGTTCTTC.

This clonotype was counted ten times or more. The rearrangement joins TRBV7-9 to TRBJ1-1; no firm D call. CDR1 is SEHNR and CDR2 is FQNEAQ in the germline V gene (reference sequence). V was clipped by 8 bases and J by 7 bases, with 17 bases between them. This CDR3 spans 13 amino acids. The CDR3 reads CASVAIAGIEAFF. The DNA for the CDR3 is TGTGCCAGCGTCGCCATCGCCGGGATTGAAGCTTTCTTT.

This sequence joins TRBV5-4 and TRBJ2-1, with 9 positions matching TRBD2. The CDR3 runs to 16 residues. Germline V gene data show CDR1 as SGHNT and CDR2 as YYREEE (reference sequence). J gave up 5 bases and V 4 bases, and 10 bases lay outside the gene matches. CDR3 DNA: TGTGCCAGCAGCGGGGAGAGGAGCGGGGGGAACAATGAGCAGTTCTTC. As protein: CASSGERSGGNNEQFF.

This clonotype came up many times. The chain carries TRBV2 and TRBJ2-7, with D tentatively TRBD1 (6 bases). CDR3 length equals 13 residues. The germline CDR1 and CDR2 sequences are SNHLY and FYNNEI. Trimming pared 7 bases from V and 6 bases from J, leaving 16 bases between. This CDR3 reads CASKTQGWGEQYF. The CDR3 nucleotides are TGTGCCAGCAAGACACAGGGTTGGGGCGAGCAGTACTTC.

This clonotype was observed at least ten times. This chain links TRBV10-3 with TRBJ2-2; 10 bases map to TRBD1. The ends lost 4 bases at V and 5 bases at J; junction bases unmatched: 7. CDR3 length equals 16 residues. Germline CDR1 is ENHRY and CDR2 is SYGVKD. In nucleotides, the CDR3 is TGTGCCATCAGTGGACAGGGACAGGGGAGTACCGGGGAGCTGTTTTTT. This codes for CAISGQGQGSTGELFF.

This chain connects TRBV20-1 to TRBJ2-2; D is possibly TRBD1 or TRBD2 (5 bases each). V lost 1 base to trimming and J lost 2 bases, with 8 bases between them. The CDR3 consists of 14 residues. The germline gives CDR1 DFQATT, CDR2 SNEGSKA (reference sequence). DNA for the CDR3: TGCAGTGCTAGAGGGGACGGAAACACCGGGGAGCTGTTTTTT. It translates to CSARGDGNTGELFF.

The chain has TRBV6-5 and TRBJ1-6; D uncertain. The CDR3 spans 15 residues. Germline CDR1 reads MNHEY; CDR2 reads SVGAGI. V dropped 1 base and J dropped 6 bases, with 10 bases sitting between them. The CDR3 DNA is TGTGCCAGCAGTTACTATTGGGCCGGTAATTCACCCCTCCACTTT. This translates into CASSYYWAGNSPLHF.

There are many counts of this clonotype. The chain has TRBV4-1 and TRBJ1-1; D gene ambiguous. V dropped 4 bases and J dropped 3 bases, with 6 bases sitting between them. CDR3 length: 12 residues. The germline CDR1 and CDR2 sequences are MGHRA and YSYEKL. The CDR3 is CASSRGDTEAFF. In DNA form, the CDR3 reads TGCGCCAGCAGCCGTGGGGACACTGAAGCTTTCTTT.

This clonotype showed up just a few times. This chain joins TRBV18 and TRBJ1-1; D remains ambiguous. Germline CDR1 reads KGHSH; CDR2 reads LQKENI. The germline V and J ends were trimmed by 2 bases and 7 bases, with 8 bases remaining between them. CDR3 length equals 12 residues. The CDR3 sequence is CASSPYAGEAFF. The CDR3 DNA follows: TGTGCCAGCTCACCATATGCAGGTGAAGCTTTCTTT.

This clonotype has a count of ten or more. V usage is TRBV2 and J usage is TRBJ1-5; TRBD1 aligns across 7 bases. Germline V CDR1 and CDR2: SNHLY, FYNNEI. Germline trimming cut 4 bases from V and 6 bases from J; bases unmatched to any gene: 12. The CDR3 is 16 amino acids. The CDR3 protein is CASSGERGRSGQPQHF. The CDR3 bases are TGTGCCAGCAGTGGGGAGAGGGGGCGCAGCGGTCAGCCCCAGCATTTT.

This clonotype was detected a few times. The chain carries TRBV2 and TRBJ2-2; possibly TRBD2 for D (6 bases). Germline assignment: CDR1 SNHLY and CDR2 FYNNEI. V lost 4 bases and J 4 bases, leaving 13 bases between the germline ends. The CDR3 contains 15 residues. The DNA for the CDR3 is TGTGCCAGCAGTGTTAACCGGGGGACCACCGGGGAGCTGTTTTTT. This encodes CASSVNRGTTGELFF.

In its sample, this clonotype was seen many times. V is TRBV11-2 and J is TRBJ2-1; 12 nucleotides agree with TRBD2. V lost 4 bases and J lost 8; bases outside the gene matches: 3. The germline CDR1 and CDR2 sequences are SGHAT and FQNNGV. The CDR3 sequence is 14 residues long. The CDR3 nucleotides read TGTGCCAGCAGCTCTAGGACTAGCGGGGATGAGCAGTTCTTC. It yields the protein CASSSRTSGDEQFF.

The sample holds many counts of this clonotype. The chain uses TRBV5-1 and TRBJ2-7; 10 nucleotides agree with TRBD2. The J segment lost 5 bases and the V segment lost 0 bases, leaving 5 bases of the junction unmatched. Looked up from germline, CDR1 is SGHRS and CDR2 is YFSETQ. This CDR3 is built from 15 residues. CDR3 loop: CASSLVSGLANEQYF. The CDR3, as DNA: TGCGCCAGCAGCTTGGTTTCGGGACTAGCGAACGAGCAGTACTTC.

This clonotype was observed many times. CDR3 in amino acids: CASSQDLRTTDTQYF. The DNA for the CDR3 is TGTGCCAGCAGCCAAGATCTAAGGACCACAGATACGCAGTATTTT. V usage is TRBV4-2 and J usage is TRBJ2-3; D uncertain. The germline CDR1 and CDR2 sequences are LGHNA and YNFKEQ. V was shortened by 0 bases and J by 2 bases, with 9 bases between the two germline ends. This CDR3 is built from 15 residues.

This clonotype was seen repeatedly, ten times or more. V gene TRBV12-3 or TRBV12-4 combines with J gene TRBJ1-3; D call uncertain. V gave up 5 bases and J gave up 0 bases, with 5 bases separating them. The length of the CDR3 is 13 residues. The CDR3 here is CASSTYSGNTIYF. CDR3 coding DNA: TGTGCCAGCAGTACCTACTCTGGAAACACCATATATTTT.

In its sample, this clonotype was seen many times. V usage is TRBV28 and J usage is TRBJ1-2; TRBD1 is a possible D gene (5 bases). V lost 5 bases, J lost 1 base, and 11 bases lay in between. Germline CDR1 MDHEN, CDR2 SYDVKM. CDR3 length equals 14 residues. CDR3 bases: TGTGCCAGCAGTCTCTGGGGGAGTAACTATGGCTACACCTTC. It encodes CASSLWGSNYGYTF.

This clonotype was seen at least ten times. The V call is TRBV5-6, the J call TRBJ1-5; no firm D call. The CDR3 is 13 amino acids. V was pared by 1 base and J by 6 bases, with 8 bases between. The germline V gene has CDR1 SGHDT and CDR2 YYEEEE. CDR3 amino acids: CASSLMRSQPQHF. As DNA, the CDR3 is TGTGCCAGCAGCTTGATGAGATCTCAGCCCCAGCATTTT.

This clonotype was detected a few times. The V gene is TRBV5-1, the J gene TRBJ2-5; perhaps TRBD1 as D (5 bases). CDR1 is SGHRS, CDR2 YFSETQ, per germline. The CDR3 runs 16 residues. V lost 4 bases and J lost 0, with 16 bases in between. This CDR3 is CASSPLGAEYQETQYF. CDR3 coding DNA: TGCGCCAGCAGCCCCTTAGGGGCAGAGTACCAAGAGACCCAGTACTTC.

This clonotype has ten or more counts. The J gene is TRBJ1-5, the V gene TRBV10-3, with D maybe TRBD1 (5 bases). CDR3 length equals 14 residues. The germline V gene encodes CDR1 ENHRY and CDR2 SYGVKD. Trimming left V 2 bases short and J 0 bases short, with 5 bases between. The CDR3 nucleotides read TGTGCCATCAGTGAGGGGGCTAGCAATCAGCCCCAGCATTTT. Its translation is CAISEGASNQPQHF.

This clonotype was seen ten or more times. The chain has TRBV20-1 and TRBJ1-1; TRBD1 matches 7 bases. The junction had 9 bases not matched to a gene; V was cut back by 3 bases and J by 11 bases. The CDR3 spans 12 residues. Germline-derived CDR1 and CDR2 are DFQATT and SNEGSKA (reference sequence). CDR3 in amino acids: CSASRAGGLAFF. The DNA of the CDR3 is TGCAGTGCTAGCCGGGCAGGGGGGTTGGCTTTCTTT.

This clonotype appeared many times. The V and J genes are TRBV20-1 and TRBJ2-2; TRBD2 aligns across 9 bases. Germline assignment: CDR1 DFQATT and CDR2 SNEGSKA (reference sequence). J lost 4 bases, V lost 0 bases, and 9 bases had no gene match. This CDR3 is built from 17 residues. CDR3 protein: CSARDAVAGVGTGELFF. DNA for the CDR3: TGCAGTGCTAGAGATGCGGTAGCGGGGGTGGGCACCGGGGAGCTGTTTTTT.

The sample holds many counts of this clonotype. V gene TRBV11-2 combines with J gene TRBJ2-2; 15 bases map to TRBD2. The trim removed 4 bases at V and 6 bases at J, leaving 0 bases unmatched. The CDR3 totals 15 residues. The V gene's germline CDR1 is SGHAT and CDR2 FQNNGV. The CDR3 nucleotides are TGTGCCAGCAGCTGGACTAGCGGGGGGGCCGGGGAGCTGTTTTTT. Amino acid sequence: CASSWTSGGAGELFF.